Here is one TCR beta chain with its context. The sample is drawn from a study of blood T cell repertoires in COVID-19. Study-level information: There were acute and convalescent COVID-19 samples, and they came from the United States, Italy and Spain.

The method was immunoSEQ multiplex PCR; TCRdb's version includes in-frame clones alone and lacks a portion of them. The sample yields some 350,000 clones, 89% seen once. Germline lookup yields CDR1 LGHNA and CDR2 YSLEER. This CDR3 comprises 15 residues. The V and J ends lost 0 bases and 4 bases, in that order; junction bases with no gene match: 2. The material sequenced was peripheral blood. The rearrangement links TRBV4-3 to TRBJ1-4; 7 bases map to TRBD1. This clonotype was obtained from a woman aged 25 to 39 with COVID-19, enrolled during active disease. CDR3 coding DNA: TGCGCCAGCAGCCAAGAAGGGGACAGTAATGAAAAACTGTTTTTT. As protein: CASSQEGDSNEKLFF.